Listed below are T cell receptor beta chains from one sample, sequenced in a study of T-cell memory formation after mild COVID-19. TCRdb processed the 5' RACE reads anew with MiXCR; each CDR3 protein has one entry. In the table there are roughly 180,000 distinct CDR3 sequences, around a tenth of which are singletons. Sequenced: PBMCs or a T cell subset sorted from them (not recorded which). The receptor source for this set is a young man who had mild COVID-19 (a few samples of this study predate the infection). Cell type and time point are not known. CDR3s include the opening cysteine and the closing phenylalanine or tryptophan. The order of the fields is V gene, CDR3 length, J gene, CDR3 protein.

v_gene: TRBV12-3/TRBV12-4; len: 14; j_gene: TRBJ2-5; CDR3aa: CASRYRQGEETQYF
v_gene: TRBV4-1; len: 18; j_gene: TRBJ1-2; CDR3aa: CASSHRWTGGSKSYGYTF
v_gene: TRBV5-6; len: 16; j_gene: TRBJ1-5; CDR3aa: CASSLGGTGVNQPQHF
v_gene: TRBV7-2; len: 14; j_gene: TRBJ2-7; CDR3aa: CASSLPGGTYEQYF
v_gene: TRBV5-4; len: 13; j_gene: TRBJ2-7; CDR3aa: CASSPGQKYEQYF
v_gene: TRBV29-1; len: 15; j_gene: TRBJ2-3; CDR3aa: CSVEDRRASTDTQYF
v_gene: TRBV12-3/TRBV12-4; len: 15; j_gene: TRBJ2-4; CDR3aa: CASSLSGLAKNIQYF
v_gene: TRBV7-2; len: 15; j_gene: TRBJ2-7; CDR3aa: CASSPVSGGPYEQYF
v_gene: TRBV4-3; len: 17; j_gene: TRBJ2-3; CDR3aa: CASSQGGRSRPGDTQYF
v_gene: TRBV4-1; len: 14; j_gene: TRBJ2-7; CDR3aa: CASSSRGRSYEQYF
v_gene: TRBV7-3; len: 14; j_gene: TRBJ1-2; CDR3aa: CASSPRTGGGGYTF
v_gene: TRBV7-2; len: 15; j_gene: TRBJ1-5; CDR3aa: CASSPDRERSQPQHF